The sequence of this T cell receptor beta chain was determined in a study of cytomegalovirus exposure and HLA in healthy donors. Study overall: A prior analysis found about 110 million unique TCR beta sequences from 150 million to 200 million T cells.

The ends were cut back, 5 bases at V and 7 bases at J, with 8 bases in the middle. Germline CDR1 is WSHSY and CDR2 is SAAADI. CDR3 size: 12 residues. With 60 Vbeta and 13 Jbeta primers, the PCR was carried out. Sequencing was performed with immunoSEQ multiplex PCR; in TCRdb, only in-frame clones are kept and a portion is missing. The sample holds 230,000 or so clones; over 90% are singletons and the top ten take roughly 1.5%. The V gene is TRBV10-2, the J gene TRBJ2-2; possibly TRBD1 for D (5 bases). Input material: PBMCs. This clonotype was sampled from a girl aged 2-10 years in good health and CMV-seronegative. This CDR3 reads CASSFRDGELFF. CDR3 nucleotide sequence: TGCGCCAGCAGTTTCAGGGACGGGGAGCTGTTTTTT.